The rows below give T cell receptor beta chains drawn from one sample of a study of human T cells and chemical hapten exposure. TCRdb analysed the RACE reads with MiXCR anew, one entry per CDR3 protein. The data hold about 190,000 distinct CDR3 sequences, with about 25% observed a single time. The starting material was whole blood, obtained in connection with sensitization to the hapten diphenylcyclopropenone (DPC). Every receptor here comes from a middle-aged woman with alopecia areata. Some clones in this sample may be carry-over from other donors' samples. The CDR3 runs from the conserved cysteine through the conserved F or W. Each record gives: V gene, J gene, D gene, clone size, CDR3 protein, CDR3 DNA. D genes are given only for firm matches. Clone size, where shown, is once, few, many, or a class for clones that have expanded.

TRBV12-3/TRBV12-4	TRBJ1-2	.	.	CASSLGQIYGYTF	TGTGCCAGCAGTTTAGGGCAGATCTATGGCTACACCTTC
TRBV7-9	TRBJ2-7	.	.	CATAPPTFYEQYF	TGTGCCACCGCCCCCCCGACGTTCTACGAGCAGTACTTC
TRBV10-3	TRBJ1-5	TRBD1	few	CAISEGGQGSNQPQHF	TGTGCCATCTCCGAGGGGGGACAGGGCAGCAATCAGCCCCAGCATTTT
TRBV4-3	TRBJ1-5	.	.	CASSQDHSQPQHF	TGCGCCAGCAGCCAAGACCACAGTCAGCCCCAGCATTTT
TRBV20-1	TRBJ2-7	.	.	CSAEDPYEQYF	TGCAGTGCCGAGGATCCTTACGAGCAGTACTTC
TRBV28	TRBJ2-1	TRBD2	.	CASTRGASGNNEQFF	TGTGCCAGCACTCGTGGGGCTAGCGGAAACAATGAGCAGTTCTTC
TRBV7-2	TRBJ2-7	.	.	CASSAGPSMSEQYF	TGTGCCAGCAGCGCGGGACCGTCGATGAGCGAGCAGTACTTC
TRBV20-1	TRBJ2-3	.	.	CSAREGGGSDTQYF	TGCAGTGCTAGAGAAGGGGGCGGGAGCGATACGCAGTATTTT
TRBV7-7	TRBJ2-1	TRBD2	once	CASSLSGGPNNEQFF	TGTGCTAGCAGCTTATCGGGAGGGCCCAACAACGAGCAGTTCTTC
TRBV7-9	TRBJ2-7	TRBD1	.	CASSPWTGPYRPTSYEQYF	TGTGCCAGCAGCCCGTGGACAGGCCCTTACAGACCGACCTCCTACGAGCAGTACTTC
TRBV10-3	TRBJ1-2	.	.	CAISEQRGNYGYTF	TGTGCCATCAGTGAACAACGGGGAAACTATGGCTACACCTTC
TRBV28	TRBJ2-3	.	.	CASTIPGDTQYF	TGTGCCAGCACAATCCCGGGAGATACGCAGTATTTT
TRBV15	TRBJ1-1	TRBD1	few	CATSRYGDRERAFF	TGTGCCACCAGCAGATATGGGGACAGGGAGAGGGCTTTCTTT